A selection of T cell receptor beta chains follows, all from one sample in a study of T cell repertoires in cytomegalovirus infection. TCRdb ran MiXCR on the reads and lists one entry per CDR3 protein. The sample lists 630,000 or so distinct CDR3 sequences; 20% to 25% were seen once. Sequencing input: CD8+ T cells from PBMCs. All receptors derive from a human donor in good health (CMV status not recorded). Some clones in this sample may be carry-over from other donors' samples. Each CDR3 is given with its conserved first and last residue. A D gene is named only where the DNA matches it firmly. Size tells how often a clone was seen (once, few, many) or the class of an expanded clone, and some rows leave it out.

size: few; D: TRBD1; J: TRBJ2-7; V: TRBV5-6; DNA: TGTGCCAGCAGCCTGGCAGGGACAGGGTTCGAGCAGTACTTC; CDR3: CASSLAGTGFEQYF
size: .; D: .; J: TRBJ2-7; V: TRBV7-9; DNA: TGTGCCAACAGCTTACTGGGTGACTACGAGCAGTACTTC; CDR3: CANSLLGDYEQYF
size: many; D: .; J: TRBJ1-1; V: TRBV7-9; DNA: TGTGCCAGCAGCCGGGGGAACACTGAAGCTTTCTTT; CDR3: CASSRGNTEAFF
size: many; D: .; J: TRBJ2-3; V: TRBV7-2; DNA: TGTGCCAGCAGTCGAAAAGATAACAGATTGGATACGCAGTATTTT; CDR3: CASSRKDNRLDTQYF
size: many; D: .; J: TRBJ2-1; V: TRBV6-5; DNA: TGTGCCAGCAGCCCAGCGACATACAATGAGCAGTTCTTC; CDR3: CASSPATYNEQFF
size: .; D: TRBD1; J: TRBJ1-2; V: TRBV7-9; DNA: TGTGCCAGCAGCTCGGGACAGGTCCTTAACTATGGCTACACCTTC; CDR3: CASSSGQVLNYGYTF
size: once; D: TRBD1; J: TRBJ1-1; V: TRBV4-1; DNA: TGTGCCAGCAGCCAAGAAGAGGACAGGGGGCGAGTGAACACTGAAGCTTTCTTT; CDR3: CASSQEEDRGRVNTEAFF
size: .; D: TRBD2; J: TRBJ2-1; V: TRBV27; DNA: TGTGCCAGCCGTTCCTTGACTAGCGGGGGGGCCAATGAGCAGTTCTTC; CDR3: CASRSLTSGGANEQFF
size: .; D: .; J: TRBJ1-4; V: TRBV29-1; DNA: TGCAGCGTTGTTGGAGCAACTAATGAAAAACTGTTTTTT; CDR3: CSVVGATNEKLFF
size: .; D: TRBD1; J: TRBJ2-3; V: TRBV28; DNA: TGTGCCAGCAGTCTCAGGGGGCGATACCCAGATACGCAGTATTTT; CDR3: CASSLRGRYPDTQYF
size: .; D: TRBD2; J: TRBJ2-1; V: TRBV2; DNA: TGTGCCAGCCCCCTCGGGACTAGCGACGGTGATGAGCAGTTCTTC; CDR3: CASPLGTSDGDEQFF
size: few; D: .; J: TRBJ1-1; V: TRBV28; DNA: TGTGCCAGCAGCAACAGGGCCCTGAACACTGAAGCTTTCTTT; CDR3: CASSNRALNTEAFF
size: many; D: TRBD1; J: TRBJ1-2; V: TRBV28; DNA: TGTGCCAGCAGCCAGACAGGGACCGTCTATGGCTACACCTTC; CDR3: CASSQTGTVYGYTF
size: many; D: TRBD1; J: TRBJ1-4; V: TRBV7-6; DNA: TGTGCCAGCAGCTTAGAACCAGGGGGAGAGGAAAAACTGTTTTTT; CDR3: CASSLEPGGEEKLFF
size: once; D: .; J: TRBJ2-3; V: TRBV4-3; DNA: TGCGCCAGCAGCCAAGACGGCCCCACAGATACGCTGTATTTT; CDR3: CASSQDGPTDTLYF
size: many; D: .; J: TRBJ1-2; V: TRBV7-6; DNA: TGTGCCAGCAGCCGTCTCGAGGTCGGCCGGGCGTCAAACTATGGCTACACCTTC; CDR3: CASSRLEVGRASNYGYTF
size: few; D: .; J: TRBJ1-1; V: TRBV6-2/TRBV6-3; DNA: TGTGCCAGCAGTGACGGTTTCGCCGAAGCTTTCTTT; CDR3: CASSDGFAEAFF
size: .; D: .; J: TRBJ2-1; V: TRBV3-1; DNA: TGTGCCAGCAGCCAAGATGGGGCTCTTTACAATGAGCAGTTCTTC; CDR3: CASSQDGALYNEQFF
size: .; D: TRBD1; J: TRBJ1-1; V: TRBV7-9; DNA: TGTGCCAGCAGCTACTCCCGGGACAGGGGGCATACTGAAGCTTTCTTT; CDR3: CASSYSRDRGHTEAFF
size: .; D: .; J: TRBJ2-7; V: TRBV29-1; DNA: TGCAGCGTTGTCGACACCACCTACGAGCAGTACTTC; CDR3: CSVVDTTYEQYF
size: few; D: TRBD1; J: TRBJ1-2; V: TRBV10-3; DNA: TGTGCCATCAGAATACAGACAGGGTCTAACTATGGCTACACCTTC; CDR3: CAIRIQTGSNYGYTF
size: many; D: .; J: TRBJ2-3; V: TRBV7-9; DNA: TGTGCCAGCAGCCCAACCGAGGGCCCCCTCCGCCGGGGTACGCAGTATTTT; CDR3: CASSPTEGPLRRGTQYF